This entry lists 15 T cell receptor beta chains sequenced from one sample in a study of OX40 agonist ivuxolimab in advanced cancers. Some clones are missing from TCRdb's copy, which holds only in-frame ones; the method was immunoSEQ multiplex PCR. The repertoire holds 55,000 to 75,000 clones, with about 89% as singletons. The source material was CD4+ or CD8+ T cells sorted from blood, sampled in a trial of the OX40 agonist ivuxolimab. The receptors shown here come from an adult with an advanced solid tumor such as melanoma, head and neck, liver or kidney cancer.

The chain combines TRBV27 with TRBJ2-7, with 7 nucleotides matching TRBD1. Germline CDR1 is MNHEY and CDR2 is SMNVEV (reference sequence). Trimming at V came to 4 bases and at J to 6 bases, leaving 12 bases not matched to a gene. This CDR3 is 15 amino acids long. CDR3 DNA sequence: TGTGCCAGCAGTTCAGAGACAGGGACCCTCCCCGAGCAGTACTTC. This gives the protein CASSSETGTLPEQYF.

The rearrangement links TRBV19 to TRBJ2-7, with D unresolved. Trimming took off 3 bases at V and 3 bases at J, with 9 bases between the two ends. Per germline, CDR1 LNHDA and CDR2 SQIVND (reference sequence). The CDR3 contains 13 residues. The CDR3 sequence is CASSIYPDYEQYF. The DNA for the CDR3 is TGTGCCAGTAGTATCTACCCAGACTACGAGCAGTACTTC.

J is TRBJ2-7 and V is TRBV21-1; TRBD2, the D gene given by the table, was not confirmed from the DNA. TRBV21-1 is a pseudogene. The CDR3 runs 17 residues. This CDR3 is CASSKSTEGAGGYEQYF. Here the CDR3 DNA reads TGTGCCAGCAGCAAATCCACGGAAGGAGCGGGAGGATACGAGCAGTACTTC.

V usage is TRBV7-9 and J usage is TRBJ2-2; D is perhaps TRBD1 (5 bases). The germline V gene has CDR1 SEHNR and CDR2 FQNEAQ (reference sequence). This CDR3 region has 15 residues. Trimming pared 1 base from V and 2 bases from J, leaving 8 bases between. In DNA form, the CDR3 reads TGTGCCAGCAGCTTAGGCCAGGGCAACACCGGGGAGCTGTTTTTT. It codes for CASSLGQGNTGELFF.

The DNA of the CDR3 is TGTGCCAGCAGACTACAGGAAATCGGAGGGCTGTTTTTT. This encodes CASRLQEIGGLFF. The chain has TRBV28 and TRBJ2-2; TRBD1 or TRBD2 may be the D gene (5 bases each). V was pared by 6 bases and J by 13 bases, with 18 bases between. This CDR3 is 13 amino acids long. Germline CDR1 MDHEN, CDR2 SYDVKM.

The gene calls are TRBV4-1 and TRBJ2-1, with 7 positions matching TRBD2. This CDR3 is built from 15 residues. The V and J ends lost 4 bases and 5 bases, in that order; junction bases with no gene match: 8. The germline V gene encodes CDR1 MGHRA and CDR2 YSYEKL. The chain's CDR3 is CASSPSGTTDNEQFF. CDR3 nucleotides: TGCGCCAGCAGCCCATCCGGGACTACTGACAATGAGCAGTTCTTC.

This chain connects TRBV9 to TRBJ2-3, with no clear D. The V gene lost 0 bases and the J gene lost 0 bases, with 8 bases spanning the gap. The CDR3 contains 15 residues. Germline V gene data show CDR1 as SGDLS and CDR2 as YYNGEE. The CDR3: CASSVDGGSTDTQYF. CDR3 nucleotide sequence: TGTGCCAGCAGCGTAGACGGCGGAAGCACAGATACGCAGTATTTT.

The V gene is TRBV5-4, the J gene TRBJ2-3; D call uncertain. This CDR3 comprises 11 residues. Trimming took 6 bases from V and 2 from J, leaving 4 bases between them. CDR1 is SGHNT and CDR2 is YYREEE in the germline V gene (reference sequence). The CDR3 DNA reads as TGTGCCAGCAAGAACACAGATACGCAGTATTTT. Translated, it gives CASKNTDTQYF. The variable domain in full, completed from reference TRBV5-4 and TRBJ2-3, reads ETGVTQSPTHLIKTRGQQVTLRCSSQSGHNTVSWYQQALGQGPQFIFQYYREEENGRGNFPPRFSGLQFPNYSSELNVNALELDDSALYLCASKNTDTQYFGPGTRLTVL.

This rearrangement joins TRBV6-5 to TRBJ2-1; 9 bases agree with TRBD1. Germline loops: CDR1 MNHEY, CDR2 SVGAGI. V shed 6 bases, J shed 8 bases, and the junction held 5 bases outside the gene matches. The CDR3 has 13 residues. CDR3 loop: CASSWDREYEQFF. CDR3 DNA: TGTGCCAGCAGCTGGGACAGGGAGTATGAGCAGTTCTTC.

This clone was recorded only once. The chain combines TRBV21-1 with TRBJ2-7; the table's D call, TRBD2, has no DNA check behind it. TRBV21-1 is marked as a pseudogene. This CDR3 is 15 amino acids long. The CDR3: CASSKRRACSYEQYF. In DNA form, the CDR3 reads TGTGCCAGCAGCAAACGGCGGGCGTGCTCCTACGAGCAGTACTTC.

V gene TRBV5-1 combines with J gene TRBJ2-6; D remains unclear. The CDR3 runs 16 residues. V gave up 2 bases and J gave up 0 bases, with 9 bases separating them. Per the germline V gene, CDR1 is SGHRS and CDR2 is YFSETQ. The CDR3 nucleotides are TGCGCCAGCAGCTTTGGCGGCCTCTCTGGGGCCAACGTCCTGACTTTC. Translated: CASSFGGLSGANVLTF.

The chain employs TRBV7-9 and TRBJ2-7; no clear D gene. The germline gives CDR1 SEHNR, CDR2 FQNEAQ (reference sequence). The V gene lost 2 bases and the J gene lost 4 bases, with 9 bases spanning the gap. This CDR3 spans 13 amino acids. CDR3 loop: CASSLNMVYEQYF. The CDR3 coding sequence is TGTGCCAGCAGCTTAAACATGGTGTACGAGCAGTACTTC.

CDR3 region: CASSQDRGKLFF. The CDR3 DNA follows: TGTGCCAGCAGCCAGGACAGGGGAAAACTGTTTTTT. The chain joins TRBV4-2 to TRBJ1-4, with TRBD1 matching 9 bases. This CDR3 contains 12 residues. The junction had 0 bases not matched to a gene; V was cut back by 3 bases and J by 10 bases. Germline V gene lookup returns CDR1 LGHNA and CDR2 YNFKEQ.

The CDR3 nucleotides are TGCGCCAGCAGCCAAGATCAGGGTGGTCATCAGCCCCAGCATTTT. Translated, it gives CASSQDQGGHQPQHF. The genes are TRBV4-3 and TRBJ1-5, with D perhaps matching TRBD1 (5 bases). Germline CDR1 LGHNA, CDR2 YSLEER. There are 15 residues in the CDR3. The V gene lost 0 bases and the J gene lost 5 bases, with 11 bases spanning the gap.

V and J are TRBV4-2 and TRBJ2-3; 11 positions agree with TRBD2. The CDR3 length is 18 residues. J gave up 3 bases and V 0 bases, and 8 bases lay outside the gene matches. Germline V gene lookup returns CDR1 LGHNA and CDR2 YNFKEQ. The CDR3 nucleotides are TGTGCCAGCAGCCAAGATGGGGGGCTAGCGGGAGGTACAGATACGCAGTATTTT. Its translation: CASSQDGGLAGGTDTQYF.